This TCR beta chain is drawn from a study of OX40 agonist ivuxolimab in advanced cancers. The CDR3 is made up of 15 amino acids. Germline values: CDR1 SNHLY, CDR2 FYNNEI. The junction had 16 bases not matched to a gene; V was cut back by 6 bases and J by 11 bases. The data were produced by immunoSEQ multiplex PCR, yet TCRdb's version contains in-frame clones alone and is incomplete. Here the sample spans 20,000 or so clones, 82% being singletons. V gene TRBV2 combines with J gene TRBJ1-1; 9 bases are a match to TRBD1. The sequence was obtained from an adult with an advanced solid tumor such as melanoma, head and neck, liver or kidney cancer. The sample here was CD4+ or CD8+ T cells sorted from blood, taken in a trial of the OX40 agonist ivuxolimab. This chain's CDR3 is CASRLFRDRVFRAFF. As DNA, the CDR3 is TGTGCCAGCAGGCTTTTCCGGGACAGGGTGTTTAGGGCTTTCTTT.